Listed below are T cell receptor beta chains from one sample, sequenced in a study of blood T cell repertoires in COVID-19. Only in-frame clones appear in the TCRdb table, and some are missing; sequencing was by immunoSEQ multiplex PCR. The sample consists of more than 450,000 clones, roughly nine tenths of them appearing once. Material for sequencing was PBMCs or T cells enriched from blood (not recorded which). These receptors all stem from a woman aged 18-29 years who had recovered from COVID-19. Each CDR3 is given with its conserved first and last residue. D genes are given only for firm matches. Size values are once, few and many counts, or a class for expanded clones, and some rows have none.

>NA|TRBV11-2|TRBJ2-3|NA
CASSEDFSDTQYF
TGTGCCAGCAGCGAGGACTTTTCAGATACGCAGTATTTT
>TRBD1|TRBV13|TRBJ2-5|NA
CASSLGGTALGETQYF
TGTGCCAGCAGCTTAGGCGGGACAGCTCTGGGAGAGACCCAGTACTTC
>TRBD2|TRBV10-2|TRBJ2-3|NA
CASSDQRGESDTQYF
TGCGCCAGCAGTGACCAGCGGGGGGAGTCAGATACGCAGTATTTT
>NA|TRBV10-3|TRBJ1-1|NA
CAISAGRHTEAFF
TGTGCCATCAGTGCTGGGAGGCACACTGAAGCTTTCTTT
>NA|TRBV2|TRBJ2-7|few
CASSLEKYYEQYF
TGTGCCAGCAGTTTGGAGAAGTACTACGAGCAGTACTTC
>TRBD1|TRBV11-2|TRBJ1-6|NA
CASSRGTGRIGSPLHF
TGTGCCAGCAGCCGCGGGACAGGGCGGATTGGGTCACCCCTCCACTTT
>TRBD1|TRBV12-5|TRBJ2-1|NA
CASGLIRQGGFF
TGTGCTAGTGGTTTGATCAGACAGGGCGGTTTCTTC
>NA|TRBV10-3|TRBJ2-7|NA
CAIMGPDRDEQYF
TGTGCCATCATGGGGCCGGACAGAGACGAGCAGTACTTC
>TRBD1|TRBV6-5|TRBJ1-2|NA
CASSKLTGYGYTF
TGTGCCAGCAGTAAGCTGACAGGGTACGGCTACACCTTC
>TRBD1|TRBV2|TRBJ2-2|NA
CASSPGQGENTGELFF
TGTGCCAGCAGTCCAGGACAGGGCGAGAACACCGGGGAGCTGTTTTTT
>TRBD2|TRBV5-1|TRBJ2-7|NA
CASSLLALRDSYEQYF
TGCGCCAGCAGCTTACTAGCGCTGCGAGACTCCTACGAGCAGTACTTC
>NA|TRBV4-1|TRBJ1-1|NA
CASSQLSGFRTEAFF
TGCGCCAGCAGCCAACTCTCAGGGTTCCGCACTGAAGCTTTCTTT
>NA|TRBV9|TRBJ2-7|NA
CASSPRVSNYEQYF
TGTGCCAGCAGCCCGAGGGTATCTAACTACGAGCAGTACTTC
>NA|TRBV5-1|TRBJ2-7|NA
CASSLGPGVGEQYF
TGCGCCAGCAGCTTGGGGCCCGGGGTTGGAGAGCAGTACTTC
>TRBD2|TRBV7-2|TRBJ2-7|NA
CASSPQGGTGEQYF
TGTGCCAGCAGCCCCCAGGGAGGGACCGGCGAGCAGTACTTC
>NA|TRBV7-9|TRBJ1-6|NA
CASRSTVYNSPLHF
TGTGCCAGCAGGAGTACAGTTTATAATTCACCCCTCCACTTT
>NA|TRBV4-1|TRBJ1-4|few
CASSQEGRYNEKLFF
TGCGCCAGCAGCCAAGAGGGGAGGTATAATGAAAAACTGTTTTTT
>NA|TRBV2|TRBJ2-7|NA
CASSELSYEQYF
TGTGCCAGCAGTGAACTCTCCTACGAGCAGTACTTC
>TRBD2|TRBV28|TRBJ2-7|few
CASSLGLALPYEQYF
TGTGCCAGCAGTTTGGGACTAGCTCTTCCCTACGAGCAGTACTTC
>NA|TRBV30|TRBJ2-7|NA
CAWSPTTYEQYF
TGTGCCTGGAGCCCGACAACCTACGAGCAGTACTTC
>NA|TRBV30|TRBJ2-5|NA
CAWSSLETQYF
TGTGCCTGGAGTTCCCTCGAGACCCAGTACTTC
>NA|TRBV11-2|TRBJ1-1|NA
CASSMPDEAFF
TGTGCCAGCAGTATGCCAGATGAAGCTTTCTTT
>TRBD1|TRBV2|TRBJ1-2|NA
CASSGGQGGNYGYTF
TGTGCCAGCAGTGGGGGACAGGGGGGTAACTATGGCTACACCTTC
>NA|TRBV6-5|TRBJ1-5|NA
CASSDSGGNQPQHF
TGTGCCAGCAGTGACTCAGGGGGCAATCAGCCCCAGCATTTT
>NA|TRBV7-2|TRBJ2-3|NA
CASSLGLSTDTQYF
TGTGCCAGCAGCCTCGGACTATCCACAGATACGCAGTATTTT
>NA|TRBV2|TRBJ1-5|NA
CASSSRDTYQPQHF
TGTGCCAGCAGTAGTAGGGACACATATCAGCCCCAGCATTTT
>NA|TRBV28|TRBJ2-5|NA
CASSFTRGEGETQYF
TGTGCCAGCAGCTTTACGCGGGGCGAGGGGGAGACCCAGTACTTC
>NA|TRBV28|TRBJ1-1|NA
CASSSLTEAFF
TGTGCCAGCAGTTCTCTCACTGAAGCTTTCTTT
>TRBD2|TRBV5-1|TRBJ2-1|once
CASSSGGLPYNEQFF
TGCGCCAGCAGCTCGGGGGGACTACCCTACAATGAGCAGTTCTTC
>TRBD1|TRBV27|TRBJ1-5|NA
CASRASGTGENQPQHF
TGTGCCAGCAGAGCTTCCGGGACAGGGGAAAATCAGCCCCAGCATTTT
>TRBD2|TRBV28|TRBJ2-3|NA
CASSLSGGAEDTQYF
TGTGCCAGCAGCCTTAGCGGGGGGGCCGAAGATACGCAGTATTTT
>NA|TRBV12-5|TRBJ1-1|once
CASGLVPYTENTEAFF
TGTGCTAGTGGTTTGGTCCCATACACAGAGAACACTGAAGCTTTCTTT
>TRBD1|TRBV14|TRBJ1-1|NA
CASRRRGRNVIEAFF
TGTGCCAGCCGCCGAAGGGGGCGTAATGTTATTGAAGCTTTCTTT
>TRBD2|TRBV30|TRBJ2-3|NA
CAWSPKNSGGLLGDTQYF
TGTGCCTGGAGTCCTAAAAACTCGGGGGGGCTTTTGGGAGATACGCAGTATTTT
>NA|TRBV19|TRBJ1-4|once
CASSIQRSNEKLFF
TGTGCCAGTAGTATTCAGCGATCTAATGAAAAACTGTTTTTT
>TRBD1|TRBV4-1|TRBJ2-6|NA
CASSPVGRGGDPGANVLTF
TGCGCCAGCAGCCCGGTGGGGAGAGGGGGCGACCCTGGGGCCAACGTCCTGACTTTC
>NA|TRBV6-4|TRBJ1-1|NA
CASSFDMNTEAFF
TGTGCCAGCAGCTTCGACATGAACACTGAAGCTTTCTTT
>NA|TRBV28|TRBJ1-2|NA
CASSFSSGPNGYTF
TGTGCCAGCAGTTTTTCATCGGGTCCTAATGGCTACACCTTC
>TRBD1|TRBV5-1|TRBJ2-3|NA
CASSKSGGALVDTQYF
TGCGCCAGCAGTAAGTCAGGGGGCGCTTTGGTAGATACGCAGTATTTT
>NA|TRBV24-1|TRBJ2-7|NA
CATSDPGDIRGEQYF
TGTGCCACCAGTGATCCAGGAGACATAAGGGGAGAGCAGTACTTC
>TRBD1|TRBV7-8|TRBJ1-2|once
CASSFGTGLNYGYTF
TGTGCCAGCAGCTTCGGGACAGGGTTGAACTATGGCTACACCTTC
>TRBD2|TRBV2|TRBJ2-3|NA
CASSPSSGGADTQYF
TGTGCCAGCAGCCCATCTAGCGGGGGGGCAGATACGCAGTATTTT